This note documents a single T cell receptor beta chain sequence. Germline loops: CDR1 SNHLY, CDR2 FYNNEI. V was clipped by 6 bases and J by 0 bases; unmatched bases: 0. This CDR3 contains 13 residues. Sequenced by immunoSEQ multiplex PCR; TCRdb stores in-frame clones only, minus some. The table lists approximately 600,000 clones, 85% to 95% of them singletons, with approximately 0.11% in the top ten. It was CD45RO-negative cells, positively selected for CCR7, that made up naive CD8 cells, with terminally differentiated effector memory CD45RA+ cells excluded. The source of the sample is a study of shared clonotypes between healthy human individuals. Turning to the study itself: Plates per donor: three CD4 naive, three CD4 memory, two CD8 naive, one CD8 memory.

This sequence joins TRBV2 and TRBJ1-1; 8 nucleotides line up with TRBD1. Sequencing input: naive CD8+ T cells sorted from blood. This receptor was identified in a woman between 25 and 40 years old in good health. CDR3 amino acids: CASRDRVNTEAFF. The DNA of the CDR3 is TGTGCCAGCAGGGACAGGGTGAACACTGAAGCTTTCTTT.